These 10 T cell receptor beta chains were sequenced from one sample in a study of CD8 T cells in ankylosing spondylitis. TCRdb reprocessed the 5' RACE reads via MiXCR and lists one record per CDR3 protein. Among almost 250,000 distinct CDR3 sequences listed, around 32% were seen once. Sequencing was done on a sample of blood, either unsorted or a sorted T cell fraction (not recorded which). Receptor source: a male donor with ankylosing spondylitis or in good health (not recorded which).

The chain employs TRBV5-1 and TRBJ2-7, with D possibly TRBD2 on 5 matching bases. V shed 0 bases and J shed 7 bases, with 14 bases lying between them. CDR3 length: 14 amino acids. Looked up from germline, CDR1 is SGHRS and CDR2 is YFSETQ. The CDR3 bases are TGCGCCAGCAGCTTGGCCGGCATACCGGGGGAGCAGTACTTC. This translates into CASSLAGIPGEQYF.

This clonotype was found a few times. The chain combines TRBV20-1 with TRBJ1-3, with 8 bases identical to TRBD1. The CDR3 extends over 17 amino acids. The J segment lost 0 bases and the V segment lost 2 bases, leaving 9 bases of the junction unmatched. Germline V gene lookup returns CDR1 DFQATT and CDR2 SNEGSKA (reference sequence). The CDR3 DNA reads TGCAGTGCTAGATTGGTGACAGGGGATTTCTCTGGAAACACCATATATTTT. It is translated as CSARLVTGDFSGNTIYF.

The V call is TRBV9, the J call TRBJ1-6; maybe TRBD1 (5 bases). V was pared by 4 bases and J by 4 bases, with 6 bases between. CDR3 length: 13 amino acids. From germline, CDR1 is SGDLS and CDR2 YYNGEE. In DNA, the CDR3 is TGTGCCAGCAGCCAGGGTTATAATTCACCCCTCCACTTT. It translates to CASSQGYNSPLHF.

V and J are TRBV2 and TRBJ2-7; D call uncertain. Trimming took 9 bases from V and 0 from J, leaving 12 bases between them. This CDR3 is 13 amino acids long. CDR1 is SNHLY, CDR2 FYNNEI, per germline. The CDR3 nucleotides read TGTGCCAGGCTCTTTTCGGGCTCCTACGAGCAGTACTTC. It yields the protein CARLFSGSYEQYF.

V usage is TRBV27 and J usage is TRBJ1-1, with a possible D match to TRBD1 (5 bases). This CDR3 is 15 amino acids long. The germline V gene encodes CDR1 MNHEY and CDR2 SMNVEV (reference sequence). The V and J ends lost 7 bases and 4 bases respectively, with 19 bases between them. This chain's CDR3 is CASKAGGDVRTEAFF. CDR3 sequence (DNA): TGTGCCAGCAAAGCGGGGGGTGACGTCCGCACTGAAGCTTTCTTT.

The rearrangement links TRBV6-1 to TRBJ2-4; D is ambiguous. CDR1 and CDR2 from the germline V gene are MNHNS and SASEGT. Trimming stripped 6 bases from V and 3 bases from J, with 12 bases between. CDR3 length: 14 amino acids. CDR3 in amino acids: CASRNPIRKNIQYF. As DNA, the CDR3 is TGTGCCAGCAGGAACCCAATTCGCAAAAACATTCAGTACTTC.

The chain links TRBV7-2 to TRBJ1-1; D perhaps matches TRBD1 (5 bases). V was pared by 4 bases and J by 8 bases, with 14 bases between. The germline V gene encodes CDR1 SGHTA and CDR2 FQGNSA. This CDR3 spans 13 amino acids. Here the CDR3 reads CASSSNLAGEAFF. CDR3 nucleotides: TGTGCCAGCAGCTCGAACCTGGCAGGGGAAGCTTTCTTT.

The rearrangement joins TRBV12-3 or TRBV12-4 to TRBJ1-2; weak D call: TRBD1 (5 bases). The V and J ends lost 5 bases and 4 bases respectively, with 11 bases between them. This CDR3 spans 13 amino acids. CDR3 in amino acids: CASSLTGTYGYTF. As DNA, the CDR3 is TGTGCCAGCAGTCTAACCGGGACCTATGGCTACACCTTC.

This clonotype has more than one count but fewer than ten. V usage is TRBV20-1 and J usage is TRBJ2-3; 15 bases map to TRBD2. Germline V gives CDR1 DFQATT, CDR2 SNEGSKA (reference sequence). There are 19 residues in the CDR3. J lost 0 bases, V lost 1 base, and 8 bases had no gene match. CDR3 DNA sequence: TGCAGTGCTAGAGCTGGACTAGCGGGGGGGCCGGGTAGCACAGATACGCAGTATTTT. Translation gives CSARAGLAGGPGSTDTQYF.

Only a few counts were recorded for this clonotype. This chain connects TRBV4-1 to TRBJ2-1; D is ambiguous. CDR3 length equals 13 residues. The V gene's germline CDR1 is MGHRA and CDR2 YSYEKL. The germline V and J ends were trimmed by 1 base and 4 bases, with 5 bases remaining between them. DNA for the CDR3: TGCGCCAGCAGCCAAGTAGGGTACAATGAGCAGTTCTTC. It translates to CASSQVGYNEQFF.